Listed below are T cell receptor beta chains from one sample, sequenced in a study of T cells in Graves' hyperthyroidism and ophthalmopathy. MiXCR, run by TCRdb on the multiplex PCR reads, gives a single entry per CDR3 protein. This table holds a few hundred thousand distinct CDR3 sequences, roughly 18% found once. The sequenced material came from blood. These receptors were taken from a woman aged 45-60 years with Graves' hyperthyroidism. CDR3s include the opening cysteine and the closing phenylalanine or tryptophan.

TRBV11-3,TRBJ2-2,CASRGDLTGELFF
TRBV4-1,TRBJ2-5,CASSQRTSGLQETQYF
TRBV20-1,TRBJ2-1,CSAREQPNEQFF
TRBV5-1,TRBJ2-7,CASSPGQLVSEQYF
TRBV12-3/TRBV12-4,TRBJ2-7,CASSPALAGGPHEQYF
TRBV18,TRBJ2-3,CASSPPQAGGSTDTQYF
TRBV7-9,TRBJ1-1,CASSTDRTAEAFF
TRBV7-2,TRBJ1-1,CASSLAGRAETEAFF
TRBV7-8,TRBJ2-7,CASSRRGASYEQYF
TRBV6-1,TRBJ1-2,CASSFTGTGVAYGYTF
TRBV12-3/TRBV12-4,TRBJ2-6,CASNTGTGVSGANVLTF
TRBV15,TRBJ1-5,CATSRRGQGFNQPQHF
TRBV6-1,TRBJ2-7,CASSEAIGYEQYF
TRBV5-1,TRBJ2-1,CASSLGQGRDEQFF
TRBV4-1,TRBJ2-3,CASSQVHGTDTQYF
TRBV29-1,TRBJ2-3,CSLLTLGTDTQYF
TRBV5-5,TRBJ2-5,CASSLDAGGGETQYF
TRBV3-1,TRBJ2-1,CASSQQGRHEQFF
TRBV5-1,TRBJ1-2,CASSLGESGTGYTF
TRBV28,TRBJ1-1,CASAPGRRDAEAFF
TRBV9,TRBJ2-3,CASGRGGPADTQYF
TRBV12-3/TRBV12-4,TRBJ2-5,CASSFYLGSPGTSQETQYF
TRBV11-2,TRBJ2-1,CASSPDRSYNEQFF
TRBV5-8,TRBJ2-3,CASSLVVGLYTDTQYF
TRBV7-6,TRBJ2-1,CASSVRTGTRYNEQFF
TRBV9,TRBJ2-5,CASSDGGGGSHRQETPYF
TRBV7-6,TRBJ2-2,CASSLGTSGSNTGELFF
TRBV28,TRBJ2-7,CASSYQTGWGDEQYF
TRBV27,TRBJ2-7,CAGSSTSRRGYEQYF
TRBV12-5,TRBJ1-1,CASGLSTGRTEAFF
TRBV12-3/TRBV12-4,TRBJ2-1,CASSLSGGARNEQFF
TRBV11-3,TRBJ2-1,CASSRVRAYYNEQFF